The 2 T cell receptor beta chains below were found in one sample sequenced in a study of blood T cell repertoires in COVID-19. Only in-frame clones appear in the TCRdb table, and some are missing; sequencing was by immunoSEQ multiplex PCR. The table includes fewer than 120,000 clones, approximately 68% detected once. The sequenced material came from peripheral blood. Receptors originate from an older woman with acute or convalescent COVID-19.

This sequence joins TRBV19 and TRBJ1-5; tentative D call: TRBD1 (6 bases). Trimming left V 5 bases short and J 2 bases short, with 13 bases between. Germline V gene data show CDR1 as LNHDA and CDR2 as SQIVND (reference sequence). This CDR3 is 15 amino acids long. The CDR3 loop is CASSLGAIGNQPQHF. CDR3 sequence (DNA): TGTGCCAGTAGTCTGGGGGCAATTGGCAATCAGCCCCAGCATTTT.

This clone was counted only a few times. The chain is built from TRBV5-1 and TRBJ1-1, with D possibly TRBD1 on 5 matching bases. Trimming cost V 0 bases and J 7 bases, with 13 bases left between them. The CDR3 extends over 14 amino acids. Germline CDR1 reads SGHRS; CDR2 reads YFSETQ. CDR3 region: CASSLDSSGGEAFF. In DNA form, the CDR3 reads TGCGCCAGCAGCTTGGATTCCTCCGGGGGTGAAGCTTTCTTT.